This TCR beta chain was captured in a study of T cell changes during pregnancy in multiple sclerosis. The data were produced by immunoSEQ multiplex PCR, yet TCRdb's version contains in-frame clones alone and is incomplete. This sample has approximately 88,000 clones; about 94% occur once, and the top ten carry around 2.2%. The germline V gene has CDR1 SEHNR and CDR2 FQNEAQ (reference sequence). V dropped 4 bases and J dropped 0 bases, with 15 bases sitting between them. The CDR3 has 16 amino acids. This material consisted of peripheral blood, taken in the third trimester of pregnancy. V and J are TRBV7-9 and TRBJ1-2; perhaps TRBD1 as D (5 bases). The TCR comes from a female donor with multiple sclerosis, enrolled in a pregnancy study. As DNA, the CDR3 is TGTGCCAGCAGCTCAGTAGGGGAAGGAGCTAACTATGGCTACACCTTC. It translates to CASSSVGEGANYGYTF. Full variable domain (outside the CDR3, taken from reference TRBV7-9 and TRBJ1-2): DTGVSQNPRHKITKRGQNVTFRCDPISEHNRLYWYRQTLGQGPEFLTYFQNEAQLEKSRLLSDRFSAERPKGSFSTLEIQRTEQGDSAMYLCASSSVGEGANYGYTFGSGTRLTVV.